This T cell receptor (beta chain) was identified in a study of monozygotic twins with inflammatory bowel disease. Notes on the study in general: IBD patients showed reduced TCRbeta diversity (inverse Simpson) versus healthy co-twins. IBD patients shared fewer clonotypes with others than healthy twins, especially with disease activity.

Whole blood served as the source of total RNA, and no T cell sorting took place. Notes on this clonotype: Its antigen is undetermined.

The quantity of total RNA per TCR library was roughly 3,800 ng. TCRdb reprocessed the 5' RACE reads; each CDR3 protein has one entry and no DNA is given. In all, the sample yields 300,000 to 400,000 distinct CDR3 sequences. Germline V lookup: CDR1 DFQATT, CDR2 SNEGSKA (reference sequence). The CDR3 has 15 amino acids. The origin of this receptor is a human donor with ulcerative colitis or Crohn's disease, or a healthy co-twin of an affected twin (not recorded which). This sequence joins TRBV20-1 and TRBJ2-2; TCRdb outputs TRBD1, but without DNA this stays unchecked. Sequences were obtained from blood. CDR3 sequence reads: CSAQDRDRNTGELFF.